These 16 T cell receptor beta chains came from one sample sequenced in a study of response to subunit inactivated influenza vaccine (dated by TCRdb to between 2017 and 2018). The time point label for this specimen denotes: 45 days after influenza vaccine administration. Library preparation employed RT-PCR. Sequencing was carried out with an Illumina HiSeq 2500. TCRdb redid the processing of the public reads, applying fastp at Q25 and MiXCR, and retained in-frame beta chains. Every entry covers one CDR3 protein and lists the most common genes and DNA from its rows. The sample data list roughly 160,000 distinct CDR3 sequences, and approximately 10% of these were observed just once. The top ten hold around 12% of the sample. Sequencing was performed on non-naive T cells sorted from PBMCs, taken roughly 6 weeks after vaccination. The cell subset or site label on this specimen signifies: memory T cell fraction. The source of these receptors is a man in his fifties or sixties who received an inactivated influenza vaccine. Donor details come from another sample of the same person, matched by shared clones.

This clonotype was seen only once. This chain connects TRBV7-9 to TRBJ1-6, with D tentatively TRBD1 (5 bases). Germline CDR1 is SEHNR and CDR2 is FQNEAQ (reference sequence). The length of the CDR3 is 14 residues. Between the trimmed V and J ends, which lost 3 bases and 5 bases, there was a span of 8 bases. The CDR3 bases are TGTGCCAGCAGCTTTGGACACCATAATTCACCCCTCCACTTT. This gives the protein CASSFGHHNSPLHF.

V and J are TRBV3-1 and TRBJ1-2; unclear D gene. V was shortened by 2 bases and J by 6 bases, with 16 bases between the two germline ends. Germline CDR1 is LGHDT and CDR2 is YNNKEL (reference sequence). CDR3 size: 15 residues. The CDR3 reads CASSQFPETHHGYTF. The CDR3 DNA follows: TGTGCCAGCAGCCAATTTCCTGAAACCCACCATGGCTACACCTTC.

This clonotype was picked up a small number of times. The chain combines TRBV11-2 with TRBJ1-6, with D possibly matching TRBD1 (6 bases). Deletions cut 3 bases from V and 9 bases from J, with 12 bases between. Germline V gene sequence: CDR1 SGHAT, CDR2 FQNNGV. This CDR3 contains 14 residues. CDR3 nucleotides: TGTGCCAGCAGCTTGACAGGAGATTCTTCACCCCTCCACTTT. Translated, it gives CASSLTGDSSPLHF.

This chain connects TRBV19 to TRBJ1-1; D possibly corresponds to TRBD1 (6 bases). Between the trimmed V and J ends, which lost 4 bases and 6 bases, there was a span of 12 bases. This CDR3 is 13 amino acids long. Germline V gene data show CDR1 as LNHDA and CDR2 as SQIVND (reference sequence). The CDR3 DNA reads TGTGCCAGTAGTAACACAGGGTTAGCTGAAGCTTTCTTT. Translated, it gives CASSNTGLAEAFF.

At least ten counts were recorded for this clonotype. The chain couples TRBV4-1 to TRBJ1-5, with D unclear. Trimming removed 1 base at V and 0 bases at J, with 4 bases between. From germline, CDR1 is MGHRA and CDR2 YSYEKL. CDR3 length equals 14 residues. The CDR3 DNA reads TGCGCCAGCAGCCAAGTGATTAGCAATCAGCCCCAGCATTTT. Translating it yields CASSQVISNQPQHF.

This clonotype has at least ten counts. The V and J genes are TRBV5-1 and TRBJ1-2; D is unresolved. Germline V gene sequence: CDR1 SGHRS, CDR2 YFSETQ. Trimming removed 0 bases from V and 6 bases from J, with 9 bases in between. There are 13 residues in the CDR3. CDR3 sequence reads: CASSLGPGNGYTF. The DNA for the CDR3 is TGCGCCAGCAGCTTGGGGCCCGGGAATGGCTACACCTTC.

The V gene is TRBV27, the J gene TRBJ1-5; D ambiguous. CDR1 is MNHEY, CDR2 SMNVEV, per germline (reference sequence). Trimming stripped 2 bases from V and 4 bases from J, with 9 bases between. CDR3 length: 14 residues. The CDR3 coding sequence is TGTGCCAGCAGTTTACGGTCAACTAATCAGCCCCAGCATTTT. It encodes CASSLRSTNQPQHF.

This chain links TRBV5-1 with TRBJ2-2, with TRBD1 matching 9 bases. V lost 1 base to trimming and J lost 2 bases; unmatched junction nucleotides: 9. This CDR3 is 18 amino acids long. Germline V gene data show CDR1 as SGHRS and CDR2 as YFSETQ. CDR3 in DNA: TGCGCCAGCAGCTTGATTGGCGTGGGACAGGGAAACACCGGGGAGCTGTTTTTT. This gives the protein CASSLIGVGQGNTGELFF.

In its sample, this clonotype was seen many times. V is TRBV6-5 and J is TRBJ2-7; 7 nucleotides align to TRBD2. The CDR3 totals 16 residues. V lost 4 bases to trimming and J lost 4 bases; unmatched junction nucleotides: 13. The V gene's germline CDR1 is MNHEY and CDR2 SVGAGI. CDR3 in DNA: TGTGCCAGCAGTTCTCGTCGCGGGGGTGGTGGTTACGAGCAGTACTTC. Translated, it gives CASSSRRGGGGYEQYF.

This chain joins TRBV7-9 and TRBJ2-2; D remains ambiguous. Trimming took 0 bases from V and 4 from J, leaving 6 bases between them. The CDR3 has 14 residues. Germline CDR1 is SEHNR and CDR2 is FQNEAQ (reference sequence). CDR3 DNA sequence: TGTGCCAGCAGCTTAGCGCGATCCACCGGGGAGCTGTTTTTT. Amino acids: CASSLARSTGELFF.

V is TRBV20-1 and J is TRBJ2-3; the D gene is possibly TRBD1 (6 bases). The CDR3 is 14 amino acids. Germline V gene lookup returns CDR1 DFQATT and CDR2 SNEGSKA (reference sequence). The V end was cut by 6 bases, the J end by 2 bases, with 15 bases between. DNA for the CDR3: TGCAGTGCAGCCGGGACATGGAACACAGATACGCAGTATTTT. Translation gives CSAAGTWNTDTQYF.

This clonotype was detected only a few times. V usage is TRBV5-8 and J usage is TRBJ1-5, with a possible D match to TRBD1 (5 bases). V was pared by 1 base and J by 12 bases, with 11 bases between. Germline loops: CDR1 SGHTS, CDR2 YDEGEE. The CDR3 length is 12 residues. The CDR3: CASSLNRGIQHF. The CDR3 coding sequence is TGTGCCAGCAGCTTGAATCGGGGGATCCAGCATTTT.

This clonotype appeared many times. The chain couples TRBV5-1 to TRBJ2-1; 7 bases fit TRBD1. The germline CDR1 and CDR2 sequences are SGHRS and YFSETQ. With 0 bases clipped from V and 2 bases from J, the junction kept 2 bases outside the gene matches. The CDR3 contains 15 residues. CDR3 coding DNA: TGCGCCAGCAGCTTGGAGCAGGGGGCCTACAATGAGCAGTTCTTC. Its translation is CASSLEQGAYNEQFF.

This clonotype appeared a few times. The V gene is TRBV6-2 or TRBV6-3, the J gene TRBJ2-7; TRBD2 aligns across 10 bases. Losses at the gene ends were 0 bases for V and 6 bases for J; bases not matched to a gene: 8. Germline CDR1 reads MNHEY; CDR2 reads SVGEGT. The CDR3 consists of 16 residues. Here the CDR3 reads CASSYSRLAGVGEQYF. The CDR3 DNA sequence: TGTGCCAGCAGTTACTCACGGCTAGCGGGAGTCGGCGAGCAGTACTTC.

This rearrangement joins TRBV7-8 to TRBJ1-1; perhaps TRBD1 as D (6 bases). CDR3 length: 14 amino acids. Germline CDR1 and CDR2: SGHVS and FQNEAQ. Trimming stripped 4 bases from V and 5 bases from J, with 14 bases between. For the CDR3, the DNA is TGTGCCAGCAGCTCGTACAGGGACGCGACTGAAGCTTTCTTT. This gives the protein CASSSYRDATEAFF.

Concerning this clonotype itself: An end of the junction does not agree with germline; a read error may underlie this. The V gene is TRBV11-3, the J gene TRBJ2-3; D unresolved. CDR3 length equals 13 residues. CDR1 and CDR2 from the germline V gene are SGHNT and YENEEA. DNA for the CDR3: TGTGTCAGCAGCTTAGTTGCTGCAGATACGCAGTATTTT. Translating gives CVSSLVAADTQYF.